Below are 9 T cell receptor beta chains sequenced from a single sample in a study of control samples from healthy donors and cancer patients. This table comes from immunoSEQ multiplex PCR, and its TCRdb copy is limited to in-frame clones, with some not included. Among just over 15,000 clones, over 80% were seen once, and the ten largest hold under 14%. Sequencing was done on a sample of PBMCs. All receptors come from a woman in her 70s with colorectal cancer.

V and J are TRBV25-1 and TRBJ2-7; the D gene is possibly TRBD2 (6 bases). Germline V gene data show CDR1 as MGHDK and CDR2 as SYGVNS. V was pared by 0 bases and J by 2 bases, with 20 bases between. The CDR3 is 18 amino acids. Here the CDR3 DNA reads TGTGCCAGCAGTGAATATAAAGGTAGCGGAGTTACCCCCTACGAGCAGTACTTC. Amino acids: CASSEYKGSGVTPYEQYF.

CDR3 sequence (DNA): TGCGCCAGCAGCCAAGATCCAGGGAGCTCTGGAAACACCATATATTTT. This sequence encodes CASSQDPGSSGNTIYF. V gene TRBV4-1 combines with J gene TRBJ1-3; a possible D gene is TRBD1 (5 bases). This CDR3 has 16 amino acids. Per germline, CDR1 MGHRA and CDR2 YSYEKL. V was shortened by 0 bases and J by 0 bases, with 9 bases between the two germline ends.

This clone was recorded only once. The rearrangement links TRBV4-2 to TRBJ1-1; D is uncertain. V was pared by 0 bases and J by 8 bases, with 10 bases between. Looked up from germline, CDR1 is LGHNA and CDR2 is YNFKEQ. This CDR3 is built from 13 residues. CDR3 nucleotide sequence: TGTGCCAGCAGCCAAGATTGGAGGGAAGAAGCTTTCTTT. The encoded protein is CASSQDWREEAFF.

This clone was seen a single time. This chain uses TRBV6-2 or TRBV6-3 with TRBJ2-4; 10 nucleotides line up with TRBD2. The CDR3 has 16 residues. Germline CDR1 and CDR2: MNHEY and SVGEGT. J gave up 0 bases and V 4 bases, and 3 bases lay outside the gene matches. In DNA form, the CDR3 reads TGTGCCAGCAGTTTTAGCGGGGGGCTAGCCAAAAACATTCAGTACTTC. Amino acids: CASSFSGGLAKNIQYF.

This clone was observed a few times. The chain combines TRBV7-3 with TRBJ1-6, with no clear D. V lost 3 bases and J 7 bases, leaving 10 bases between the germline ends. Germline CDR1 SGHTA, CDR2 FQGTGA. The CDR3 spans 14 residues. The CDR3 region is CASSFEGNNSPLHF. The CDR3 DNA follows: TGTGCCAGCAGCTTTGAGGGCAACAATTCACCCCTCCACTTT.

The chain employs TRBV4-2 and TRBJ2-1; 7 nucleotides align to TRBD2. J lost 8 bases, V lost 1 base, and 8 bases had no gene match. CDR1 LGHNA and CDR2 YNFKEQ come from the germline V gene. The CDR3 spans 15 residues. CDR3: CASSQGMREWYEQFF. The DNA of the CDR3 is TGTGCCAGCAGCCAAGGAATGCGGGAGTGGTATGAGCAGTTCTTC.

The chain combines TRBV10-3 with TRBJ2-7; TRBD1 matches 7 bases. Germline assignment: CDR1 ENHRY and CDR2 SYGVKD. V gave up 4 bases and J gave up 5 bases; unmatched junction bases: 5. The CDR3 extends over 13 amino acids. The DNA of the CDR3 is TGTGCCATCAGTGGCATGACAGGGAACGAGCAGTACTTC. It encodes CAISGMTGNEQYF.

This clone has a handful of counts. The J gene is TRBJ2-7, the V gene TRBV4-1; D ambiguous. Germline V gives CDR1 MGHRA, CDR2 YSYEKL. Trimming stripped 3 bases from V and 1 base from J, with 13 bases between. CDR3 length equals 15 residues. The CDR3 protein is CASSHDIGRSYEQYF. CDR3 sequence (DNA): TGCGCCAGCAGCCACGACATAGGACGGTCCTACGAGCAGTACTTC.

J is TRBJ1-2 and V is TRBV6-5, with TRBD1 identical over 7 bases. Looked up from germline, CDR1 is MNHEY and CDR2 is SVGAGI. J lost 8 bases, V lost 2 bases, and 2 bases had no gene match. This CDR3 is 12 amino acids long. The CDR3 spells CASSYEGAGYTF. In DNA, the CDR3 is TGTGCCAGCAGTTACGAGGGGGCAGGCTACACCTTC.